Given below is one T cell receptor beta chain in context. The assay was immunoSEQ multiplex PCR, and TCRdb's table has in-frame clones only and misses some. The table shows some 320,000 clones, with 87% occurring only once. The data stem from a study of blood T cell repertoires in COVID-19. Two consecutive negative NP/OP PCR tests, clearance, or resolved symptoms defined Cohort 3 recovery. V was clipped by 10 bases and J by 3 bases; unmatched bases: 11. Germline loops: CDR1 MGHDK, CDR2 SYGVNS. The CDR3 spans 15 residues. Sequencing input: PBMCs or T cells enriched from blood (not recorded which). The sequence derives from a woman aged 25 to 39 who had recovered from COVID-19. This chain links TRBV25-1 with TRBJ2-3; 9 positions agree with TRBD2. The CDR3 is CATLARRGGTDTQYF. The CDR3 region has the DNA TGTGCCACCCTTGCTCGGCGGGGGGGGACAGATACGCAGTATTTT. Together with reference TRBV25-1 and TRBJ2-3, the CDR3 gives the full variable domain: EADIYQTPRYLVIGTGKKITLECSQTMGHDKMYWYQQDPGMELHLIHYSYGVNSTEKGDLSSESTVSRIRTEHFPLTLESARPSHTSQYLCATLARRGGTDTQYFGPGTRLTVL.